The clone carrying this T cell receptor (beta chain) was detected many times. TCRdb fed the reads into MiXCR, producing one record per CDR3 protein. The sample records 200,000 to 300,000 distinct CDR3 sequences, 9.1% being singletons. The data were obtained in a study of T cell repertoires in cytomegalovirus infection. The sequence came from a human donor in good health (CMV status not recorded). Some clones in this sample may be carry-over from other donors' samples. Input material: PBMCs.

The CDR3 loop is CASRATGPTEAFF. In nucleotides, the CDR3 is TGTGCCAGCAGAGCTACAGGGCCCACTGAAGCTTTCTTT. The chain links TRBV7-2 to TRBJ1-1; a weak D match, TRBD1 (6 bases). V lost 6 bases to trimming and J lost 4 bases, with 12 bases between them. Germline V gene sequence: CDR1 SGHTA, CDR2 FQGNSA. The CDR3 contains 13 residues.